Following are 19 T cell receptor beta chains from one sample sequenced in a study of T cells in Graves' hyperthyroidism and ophthalmopathy. Authors of the study amplified TCR beta CDR3 regions from RNA transcripts. During a first-round RT-PCR of the TCR CDR3, the HTBI primer set was used. One entry per CDR3 protein results from TCRdb running MiXCR on the multiplex PCR reads. The sample includes some 620,000 distinct CDR3 sequences, roughly 15% of them seen just once. The sample comprised blood. The receptor set was obtained from a woman aged 30 to 39 with Graves' hyperthyroidism.

This chain uses TRBV7-9 with TRBJ2-2; weak D call: TRBD2 (5 bases). Germline V gene sequence: CDR1 SEHNR, CDR2 FQNEAQ (reference sequence). The CDR3 spans 18 residues. V dropped 5 bases and J dropped 4 bases, with 23 bases sitting between them. The CDR3 nucleotides are TGTGCCAGCAGCCCCCCATCCGGAGGTGAAGTGAGCACCGGGGAGCTGTTTTTT. Amino acid sequence: CASSPPSGGEVSTGELFF. Combining the CDR3 with reference TRBV7-9 and TRBJ2-2 gives the whole variable domain DTGVSQNPRHKITKRGQNVTFRCDPISEHNRLYWYRQTLGQGPEFLTYFQNEAQLEKSRLLSDRFSAERPKGSFSTLEIQRTEQGDSAMYLCASSPPSGGEVSTGELFFGEGSRLTVL.

The gene calls are TRBV2 and TRBJ2-2; tentative D call: TRBD2 (6 bases). The CDR3 is 13 amino acids. With 0 bases removed from V and 7 bases from J, the gap between germline ends came to 6 bases. Germline V CDR1 and CDR2: SNHLY, FYNNEI. CDR3 sequence: CASSEARDGELFF. CDR3 bases: TGTGCCAGCAGTGAAGCGCGGGACGGGGAGCTGTTTTTT.

This clonotype turned up a few times. The rearrangement uses TRBV27 and TRBJ1-5; tentatively, D is TRBD1 (6 bases). Trimming removed 2 bases at V and 7 bases at J, with 9 bases between. This CDR3 comprises 13 residues. CDR1 is MNHEY and CDR2 is SMNVEV in the germline V gene (reference sequence). The CDR3, as DNA: TGTGCCAGCAGTTTAGCAGGGGAACAGCCCCAGCATTTT. This codes for CASSLAGEQPQHF.

This clonotype was recorded many times. V and J are TRBV28 and TRBJ1-2; 7 nucleotides line up with TRBD1. Trimming took 6 bases from V and 8 from J; bases not matched to a gene: 6. The CDR3 totals 12 residues. Germline V lookup: CDR1 MDHEN, CDR2 SYDVKM. CDR3 sequence: CASSRQGRGYTF. The CDR3 DNA is TGTGCCAGCAGCAGACAGGGCCGGGGCTACACCTTC.

The sample holds many counts of this clonotype. The chain couples TRBV7-3 to TRBJ2-5; D possibly matches TRBD1 or TRBD2 (5 bases each). Trimming took 4 bases from V and 2 from J, leaving 11 bases between them. Germline V gives CDR1 SGHTA, CDR2 FQGTGA. This CDR3 is built from 14 residues. The CDR3 bases are TGTGCCAGCAGCTCATTTGGGGGACAAGAGACCCAGTACTTC. Its translation is CASSSFGGQETQYF.

In regard to this clonotype: A read error is possible here, since a much larger clone lies one base away. This chain joins TRBV7-3 and TRBJ1-1; weak D call: TRBD1 (5 bases). This CDR3 spans 14 amino acids. Germline CDR1 and CDR2: SGHTA and FQGTGA. CDR3 region: CTSSLAGLGTEAFF. In DNA form, the CDR3 reads TGTACCAGCAGCTTAGCAGGGCTGGGCACTGAAGCTTTCTTT. The entire variable domain, with the rest obtained from reference TRBV7-3 and TRBJ1-1, is as follows: GAGVSQTPSNKVTEKGKYVELRCDPISGHTALYWYRQSLGQGPEFLIYFQGTGAADDSGLPNDRFFAVRPEGSVSTLKIQRTERGDSAVYLCTSSLAGLGTEAFFGQGTRLTVV.

The chain employs TRBV9 and TRBJ2-7, with D possibly being TRBD2 (6 bases). The CDR3 spans 15 residues. The germline CDR1 and CDR2 sequences are SGDLS and YYNGEE. V dropped 2 bases and J dropped 3 bases, with 15 bases sitting between them. The CDR3 region has the DNA TGTGCCAGCAGCGTCTCTGCTAGCGCAGACTACGAGCAGTACTTC. Translation gives CASSVSASADYEQYF.

The CDR3, as DNA: TGTGCCAGCAGCCTCGGGACAATCTATAATTCACCCCTCCACTTT. Translation: CASSLGTIYNSPLHF. This chain links TRBV2 with TRBJ1-6, with D perhaps matching TRBD1 (6 bases). CDR1 is SNHLY and CDR2 is FYNNEI in the germline V gene. V lost 6 bases, J lost 3 bases, and 12 bases lay in between. This CDR3 contains 15 residues.

The chain couples TRBV29-1 to TRBJ1-5; D gene uncertain. The V gene's germline CDR1 is SQVTM and CDR2 ANQGSEA. The CDR3 runs 13 residues. The V end lost 4 bases, the J end lost 1 base, and 8 bases lay between the germline ends. CDR3: CSVVWESNQPQHF. CDR3 nucleotides: TGCAGCGTTGTCTGGGAAAGCAATCAGCCCCAGCATTTT.

This clonotype was observed at least ten times. The rearrangement uses TRBV28 and TRBJ2-3; 8 bases fit TRBD2. Per the germline V gene, CDR1 is MDHEN and CDR2 is SYDVKM. The CDR3 has 17 amino acids. V lost 5 bases and J lost 3; bases outside the gene matches: 13. The CDR3 DNA sequence: TGTGCCAGCAGTAGCCTCCACGGGCGGGAGGTAACAGATACGCAGTATTTT. It encodes CASSSLHGREVTDTQYF.

Many counts were recorded for this clonotype. The chain carries TRBV6-4 and TRBJ2-1; 8 bases line up with TRBD2. There are 15 residues in the CDR3. Germline V lookup: CDR1 MRHNA, CDR2 SNTAGT. J lost 0 bases, V lost 2 bases, and 0 bases had no gene match. CDR3 DNA sequence: TGTGCCAGCAGTGACCTAGCGGGCTCCTACAATGAGCAGTTCTTC. Amino acids: CASSDLAGSYNEQFF.

The sample holds many counts of this clonotype. The rearrangement uses TRBV6-1 and TRBJ2-5; D call uncertain. Deletions cut 6 bases from V and 3 bases from J, with 14 bases between. This CDR3 spans 14 amino acids. Germline V gene sequence: CDR1 MNHNS, CDR2 SASEGT. This chain's CDR3 is CASSAGSRKETQYF. The CDR3 DNA sequence: TGTGCCAGCAGCGCCGGGTCCAGGAAAGAGACCCAGTACTTC.

In its sample, this clonotype was seen many times. The chain carries TRBV27 and TRBJ2-7, with D uncertain. CDR1 is MNHEY, CDR2 SMNVEV, per germline (reference sequence). Trimming cost V 3 bases and J 4 bases, with 13 bases left between them. The CDR3 spans 14 residues. This chain's CDR3 is CASSFVASAYEQYF. The DNA of the CDR3 is TGTGCCAGCAGTTTTGTTGCCTCAGCATACGAGCAGTACTTC.

The rearrangement joins TRBV7-2 to TRBJ2-1; 12 positions agree with TRBD2. The germline gives CDR1 SGHTA, CDR2 FQGNSA. The J segment lost 14 bases and the V segment lost 5 bases, leaving 13 bases of the junction unmatched. The CDR3 has 15 amino acids. The CDR3 here is CASSPLGTSGFREFF. The CDR3 DNA follows: TGTGCCAGCAGCCCACTCGGGACTAGCGGGTTCAGGGAGTTCTTC.

This clonotype was seen at least ten times. The chain carries TRBV7-6 and TRBJ2-3; 10 bases align to TRBD2. This CDR3 has 19 amino acids. Trimming took 2 bases from V and 1 from J; bases not matched to a gene: 12. Per the germline V gene, CDR1 is SGHVS and CDR2 is FNYEAQ. The chain's CDR3 is CASSLTSGIFAVGTDTQYF. The CDR3 DNA is TGTGCCAGCAGCTTAACTAGCGGGATATTCGCCGTCGGCACAGATACGCAGTATTTT. Full variable domain (remainder filled in from reference TRBV7-6 and TRBJ2-3): GAGVSQSPRYKVTKRGQDVALRCDPISGHVSLYWYRQALGQGPEFLTYFNYEAQQDKSGLPNDRFSAERPEGSISTLTIQRTEQRDSAMYRCASSLTSGIFAVGTDTQYFGPGTRLTVL.

This clonotype appeared a single time. The chain recombines TRBV5-1 with TRBJ2-7; perhaps TRBD2 as D (6 bases). This CDR3 comprises 14 residues. Germline CDR1 SGHRS, CDR2 YFSETQ. V was cut by 3 bases and J by 0 bases, with 10 bases left in between. For the CDR3, the DNA is TGCGCCAGCAGCTGGGGGGATGGCTCCTACGAGCAGTACTTC. Translating gives CASSWGDGSYEQYF.

The V call is TRBV20-1, the J call TRBJ1-2; TRBD1 might be the D (5 bases). The CDR3 has 12 amino acids. The germline V gene has CDR1 DFQATT and CDR2 SNEGSKA (reference sequence). Deletions cut 1 base from V and 7 bases from J, with 10 bases between. CDR3: CSARVGGGGYTF. Written as DNA, the CDR3 is TGCAGTGCTAGAGTGGGTGGGGGTGGCTACACCTTC.

This clonotype was counted many times. The chain uses TRBV5-1 and TRBJ1-2; D is unresolved. Germline loops: CDR1 SGHRS, CDR2 YFSETQ. V gave up 0 bases and J gave up 4 bases, with 16 bases separating them. This CDR3 region has 16 residues. CDR3 bases: TGCGCCAGCAGCTTGGATAGGGTGGGCGCATCCTATGGCTACACCTTC. Encoded protein: CASSLDRVGASYGYTF.

This clonotype was observed a few times. The CDR3 loop reads CASRLTGPEAFF. The CDR3 DNA reads TGTGCCAGCAGACTAACAGGGCCTGAAGCTTTCTTT. The chain carries TRBV12-3 or TRBV12-4 and TRBJ1-1; D might be TRBD1 (6 bases). The CDR3 contains 12 residues. Trimming took 6 bases from V and 6 from J, leaving 11 bases between them.